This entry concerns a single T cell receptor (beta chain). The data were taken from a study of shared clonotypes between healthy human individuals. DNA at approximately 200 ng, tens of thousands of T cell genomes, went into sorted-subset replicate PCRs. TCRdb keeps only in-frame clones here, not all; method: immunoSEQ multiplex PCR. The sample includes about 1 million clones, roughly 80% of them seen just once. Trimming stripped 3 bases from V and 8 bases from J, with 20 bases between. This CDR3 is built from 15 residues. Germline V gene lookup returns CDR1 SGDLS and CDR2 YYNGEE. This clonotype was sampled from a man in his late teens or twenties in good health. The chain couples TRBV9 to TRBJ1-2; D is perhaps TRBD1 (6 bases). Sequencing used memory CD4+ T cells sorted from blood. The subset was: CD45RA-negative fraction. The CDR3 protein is CASSALGQISSGYTF. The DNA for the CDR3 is TGTGCCAGCAGCGCGCTAGGACAGATCTCTTCGGGCTACACCTTC.